The 12 T cell receptor beta chains in this list originate from one sample, sequenced in a study of cytomegalovirus exposure and HLA in healthy donors. 60 Vbeta and 13 Jbeta primers were used in PCR. Using immunoSEQ multiplex PCR, the repertoire was profiled, and TCRdb retains in-frame clones only, with some absent. This table holds around 63,000 clones. Material: PBMCs. The source of these receptors is a woman in her 30s in good health and CMV-seronegative.

J is TRBJ1-5 and V is TRBV27, with D maybe TRBD1 (6 bases). The CDR3 is 15 residues long. The V end lost 6 bases, the J end lost 7 bases, and 19 bases lay between the germline ends. Germline V CDR1 and CDR2: MNHEY, SMNVEV (reference sequence). The CDR3 loop reads CASSLVMGARQPQHF. The CDR3 region has the DNA TGTGCCAGCAGCCTTGTTATGGGGGCGAGGCAGCCCCAGCATTTT.

This CDR3 is CASSIDSSGSYNEQFF. The CDR3 DNA sequence: TGTGCCAGCAGCATTGATAGTAGCGGGTCCTACAATGAGCAGTTCTTC. The genes are TRBV5-4 and TRBJ2-1; 7 bases line up with TRBD2. The CDR3 runs to 16 residues. With 4 bases clipped from V and 1 base from J, the junction kept 8 bases outside the gene matches. Germline V gene sequence: CDR1 SGHNT, CDR2 YYREEE (reference sequence).

The chain links TRBV4-2 to TRBJ2-5; TRBD2 agrees at 7 bases. The CDR3 runs 13 residues. V lost 1 base and J lost 5; bases outside the gene matches: 1. Germline CDR1 LGHNA, CDR2 YNFKEQ. The CDR3 coding sequence is TGTGCCAGCAGCCAAGGTAGCGGGGAGACCCAGTACTTC. Its translation is CASSQGSGETQYF.

The rearrangement links TRBV6-5 to TRBJ1-1; D possibly corresponds to TRBD1 (5 bases). Looked up from germline, CDR1 is MNHEY and CDR2 is SVGAGI. This CDR3 has 15 amino acids. Between the trimmed V and J ends, which lost 0 bases and 2 bases, there was a span of 10 bases. Here the CDR3 DNA reads TGTGCCAGCAGTTACTCGTGGGGCGGCAACACTGAAGCTTTCTTT. This sequence encodes CASSYSWGGNTEAFF.

The J gene is TRBJ1-2, the V gene TRBV6-6; the D is unclear. Germline V CDR1 and CDR2: MNHNY, SVGAGI (reference sequence). V was cut by 2 bases and J by 6 bases, with 4 bases left in between. The length of the CDR3 is 11 residues. In DNA form, the CDR3 reads TGTGCCAGCAGTTACCTTGATGGCTACACCTTC. Protein sequence: CASSYLDGYTF.

CDR3 protein: CASSVRLAGDAGELFF. CDR3 coding DNA: TGTGCCAGTAGTGTCCGACTAGCGGGAGACGCCGGGGAGCTGTTTTTT. The rearrangement links TRBV19 to TRBJ2-2; the match to TRBD2 covers 12 bases. This CDR3 has 16 amino acids. J was trimmed by 6 bases and V by 5 bases; bases with no gene match: 7. Germline V CDR1 and CDR2: LNHDA, SQIVND (reference sequence).

The genes are TRBV19 and TRBJ2-7, with D possibly TRBD1 on 6 matching bases. V gave up 4 bases and J gave up 3 bases, with 13 bases separating them. CDR3 length equals 14 residues. CDR1 is LNHDA, CDR2 SQIVND, per germline (reference sequence). The CDR3 protein is CASSTPGQSYEQYF. The CDR3 bases are TGTGCCAGTAGTACCCCCGGACAGAGCTACGAGCAGTACTTC. Variable domain in full (rest from reference TRBV19 and TRBJ2-7): DGGITQSPKYLFRKEGQNVTLSCEQNLNHDAMYWYRQDPGQGLRLIYYSQIVNDFQKGDIAEGYSVSREKKESFPLTVTSAQKNPTAFYLCASSTPGQSYEQYFGPGTRLTVT.

The chain joins TRBV28 to TRBJ2-7; tentative D call: TRBD1 (6 bases). Per germline, CDR1 MDHEN and CDR2 SYDVKM. This CDR3 is built from 14 residues. The V end lost 8 bases, the J end lost 2 bases, and 16 bases lay between the germline ends. CDR3 in amino acids: CASGSTGQTYEQYF. CDR3 in DNA: TGTGCCAGCGGCTCCACGGGACAAACCTACGAGCAGTACTTC. Combining the CDR3 with reference TRBV28 and TRBJ2-7 gives the whole variable domain DVKVTQSSRYLVKRTGEKVFLECVQDMDHENMFWYRQDPGLGLRLIYFSYDVKMKEKGDIPEGYSVSREKKERFSLILESASTNQTSMYLCASGSTGQTYEQYFGPGTRLTVT.

This sequence joins TRBV30 and TRBJ2-1; 8 nucleotides align to TRBD2. This CDR3 comprises 12 residues. V lost 8 bases to trimming and J lost 6 bases; unmatched junction nucleotides: 6. Germline CDR1 GTSNPN, CDR2 SVGIG (reference sequence). In nucleotides, the CDR3 is TGTGCCGGCAGCGGGAGAGTCAATGAGCAGTTCTTC. Protein product: CAGSGRVNEQFF. The full variable domain, completed using reference TRBV30 and TRBJ2-1, is SQTIHQWPATLVQPVGSPLSLECTVEGTSNPNLYWYRQAAGRGLQLLFYSVGIGQISSEVPQNLSASRPQDRQFILSSKKLLLSDSGFYLCAGSGRVNEQFFGPGTRLTVL.

The chain carries TRBV7-6 and TRBJ1-1, with D maybe TRBD1 (6 bases). V was pared by 5 bases and J by 3 bases, with 13 bases between. This CDR3 contains 14 residues. Germline loops: CDR1 SGHVS, CDR2 FNYEAQ. CDR3 nucleotides: TGTGCCAGCAGCCACAGGGTTTCTGACACTGAAGCTTTCTTT. Protein sequence: CASSHRVSDTEAFF.

The chain joins TRBV28 to TRBJ1-5, with D possibly TRBD1 on 6 matching bases. Germline values: CDR1 MDHEN, CDR2 SYDVKM. V was cut by 6 bases and J by 5 bases, with 17 bases left in between. This CDR3 is 15 amino acids long. The CDR3: CASRGAGVGDQPQHF. CDR3 nucleotide sequence: TGTGCCAGCAGGGGTGCAGGGGTTGGCGATCAGCCCCAGCATTTT.

The chain joins TRBV29-1 to TRBJ1-3, with TRBD1 matching over 7 bases. The V segment lost 8 bases and the J segment 0 bases; nucleotides outside the gene matches: 4. There are 13 residues in the CDR3. Germline values: CDR1 SQVTM, CDR2 ANQGSEA. This chain's CDR3 is CSIRTGSGNTIYF. The CDR3 coding sequence is TGCAGCATACGGACAGGCTCTGGAAACACCATATATTTT.